The 26 T cell receptor beta chains given below trace back to one sample, sequenced in a study of T cell responses to AZD1222 COVID-19 vaccine. Using immunoSEQ multiplex PCR, the repertoire was profiled, and TCRdb retains in-frame clones only, with some absent. The sample shows some 180,000 clones, about 90% of them seen only once. The sample consisted of peripheral blood, taken 28 days after the second AZD1222 dose. The receptors shown here come from an adult who received the AZD1222 COVID-19 vaccine.

This clone was seen a single time. The gene calls are TRBV2 and TRBJ1-3, with no clear D. This CDR3 region has 14 residues. Trimming removed 8 bases at V and 0 bases at J, with 11 bases between. Germline V gives CDR1 SNHLY, CDR2 FYNNEI. CDR3 residues: CASRAISSGNTIYF. The CDR3 region has the DNA TGTGCCAGCCGGGCCATAAGCTCTGGAAACACCATATATTTT.

The CDR3 region is CASSYSRTGGQETQYF. The CDR3 DNA reads TGTGCCAGCAGTTACTCACGGACAGGGGGCCAAGAGACCCAGTACTTC. The V gene is TRBV6-5, the J gene TRBJ2-5; the match to TRBD1 covers 10 bases. J gave up 1 base and V 0 bases, and 2 bases lay outside the gene matches. CDR3 length equals 16 residues. Germline CDR1 reads MNHEY; CDR2 reads SVGAGI.

V gene TRBV9 combines with J gene TRBJ2-5; 8 bases agree with TRBD2. The CDR3 runs 16 residues. From germline, CDR1 is SGDLS and CDR2 YYNGEE. Unmatched junction bases numbered 9, after V lost 0 bases and J lost 5 bases. This CDR3 reads CASSVGTGGLLETQYF. The DNA for the CDR3 is TGTGCCAGCAGCGTAGGGACGGGGGGGCTTCTTGAGACCCAGTACTTC.

This chain joins TRBV12-5 and TRBJ1-1; D is uncertain. There are 12 residues in the CDR3. In germline, CDR1 is LGHNT, CDR2 FRNRAP. Trimming pared 6 bases from V and 6 bases from J, leaving 11 bases between. The CDR3 DNA follows: TGTGCTAGTGGATCCCTTTCTCCTGAAGCTTTCTTT. Translated, it gives CASGSLSPEAFF.

This clone was found once. The chain employs TRBV5-1 and TRBJ2-5; 13 positions agree with TRBD2. After removal of 0 bases from V and 4 bases from J, the junction contained 3 bases not matched to a gene. The CDR3 sequence is 16 residues long. CDR1 SGHRS and CDR2 YFSETQ come from the germline V gene. The CDR3 DNA follows: TGCGCCAGCAGCTTGGTACTAGCGGGAGGGGGAGAGACCCAGTACTTC. Protein: CASSLVLAGGGETQYF.

The chain carries TRBV2 and TRBJ2-2; 10 bases align to TRBD1. The CDR3 extends over 14 amino acids. Germline V gives CDR1 SNHLY, CDR2 FYNNEI. Trimming cost V 10 bases and J 1 base; bases outside gene matches: 3. CDR3 loop: CAIGDRGNTGELFF. The CDR3 DNA is TGTGCCATAGGGGACAGGGGGAACACCGGGGAGCTGTTTTTT.

The rearrangement joins TRBV2 to TRBJ1-6; possibly TRBD1 for D (6 bases). The V gene lost 1 base and the J gene lost 6 bases, with 10 bases spanning the gap. Per germline, CDR1 SNHLY and CDR2 FYNNEI. This CDR3 has 15 amino acids. This chain's CDR3 is CASSEGRQVNSPLHF. Written as DNA, the CDR3 is TGTGCCAGCAGTGAAGGGAGACAGGTTAATTCACCCCTCCACTTT.

This clone was recorded a few times. The chain combines TRBV12-2 with TRBJ1-4; whether TRBD1, the table's D call, matches the DNA was not checked. TRBV12-2 is given as a pseudogene. The CDR3 sequence is 17 residues long. For the CDR3, the DNA is TGTGCAAGTCGCTTACACAAGGACAGGGTCACTAATGAAAAACTGTTTTTT. Protein sequence: CASRLHKDRVTNEKLFF.

The chain uses TRBV2 and TRBJ1-1; D is uncertain. This CDR3 is 14 amino acids long. Trimming removed 5 bases at V and 11 bases at J, with 21 bases between. Germline lookup yields CDR1 SNHLY and CDR2 FYNNEI. The CDR3 region is CASSYTPLSREAFF. CDR3 in DNA: TGTGCCAGCAGTTATACACCACTGTCCCGAGAGGCTTTCTTT.

V gene TRBV19 combines with J gene TRBJ2-7; D gene uncertain. Germline V gene lookup returns CDR1 LNHDA and CDR2 SQIVND (reference sequence). Trimming took off 5 bases at V and 2 bases at J, with 10 bases between the two ends. CDR3 length: 13 residues. As DNA, the CDR3 is TGTGCCAGTAGTCCCCGCAGCCCCTACGAGCAGTACTTC. Translating it yields CASSPRSPYEQYF. The full variable domain, its missing parts supplied by reference TRBV19 and TRBJ2-7, is DGGITQSPKYLFRKEGQNVTLSCEQNLNHDAMYWYRQDPGQGLRLIYYSQIVNDFQKGDIAEGYSVSREKKESFPLTVTSAQKNPTAFYLCASSPRSPYEQYFGPGTRLTVT.

V usage is TRBV10-3 and J usage is TRBJ2-3; D remains ambiguous. Germline values: CDR1 ENHRY, CDR2 SYGVKD. V dropped 5 bases and J dropped 2 bases, with 11 bases sitting between them. This CDR3 contains 14 residues. CDR3 residues: CAISSTAVTDTQYF. In DNA, the CDR3 is TGTGCCATCAGTTCGACGGCCGTCACAGATACGCAGTATTTT.

The rearrangement links TRBV28 to TRBJ1-2; a weak D match, TRBD1 (5 bases). The germline V gene has CDR1 MDHEN and CDR2 SYDVKM. V lost 7 bases and J lost 1, with 10 bases in between. The CDR3 covers 13 residues. CDR3 residues: CASTLRGNYGYTF. CDR3 nucleotides: TGTGCCAGCACCCTAAGGGGTAACTATGGCTACACCTTC.

This rearrangement joins TRBV27 to TRBJ1-2; 7 nucleotides align to TRBD1. V dropped 3 bases and J dropped 5; count of bases not matched to a gene: 6. CDR3 length: 14 amino acids. CDR1 is MNHEY, CDR2 SMNVEV, per germline (reference sequence). The DNA of the CDR3 is TGTGCCAGCAGTTTTTCCAGGGGGGAATATGGCTACACCTTC. Its protein product is CASSFSRGEYGYTF.

This chain links TRBV5-8 with TRBJ1-4; 8 bases match TRBD1. The V gene's germline CDR1 is SGHTS and CDR2 YDEGEE. The CDR3 length is 19 residues. V was pared by 1 base and J by 7 bases, with 18 bases of the junction left unmatched. CDR3 residues: CASSLRSPGTGVEGEKLFF. CDR3 bases: TGTGCCAGCAGCTTGCGTTCCCCCGGGACAGGAGTTGAGGGTGAAAAACTGTTTTTT.

This clone was observed a single time. The chain recombines TRBV7-6 with TRBJ1-1; maybe TRBD1 (6 bases). In germline, CDR1 is SGHVS, CDR2 FNYEAQ. The CDR3 runs 14 residues. Trimming shortened V by 5 bases and J by 7 bases, and 17 bases separated the two germline ends. The CDR3 DNA follows: TGTGCCAGCAGCCTACAGGGTTGGCGCAGTGAAGCTTTCTTT. Translation: CASSLQGWRSEAFF.

The CDR3 region has the DNA TGCGCCAGCACCCTGGGGGGGACAGATACGCAGTATTTT. Residues: CASTLGGTDTQYF. The chain employs TRBV5-1 and TRBJ2-3; 7 bases map to TRBD2. The germline CDR1 and CDR2 sequences are SGHRS and YFSETQ. This CDR3 region has 13 residues. After removal of 6 bases from V and 3 bases from J, the junction contained 4 bases not matched to a gene.

This chain joins TRBV12-3 or TRBV12-4 and TRBJ2-6, with D uncertain. The CDR3 spans 13 residues. V lost 3 bases to trimming and J lost 4 bases, with 4 bases between them. The CDR3 loop is CASSLGGANVLTF. The CDR3 nucleotides are TGTGCCAGCAGTTTGGGGGGGGCCAACGTCCTGACTTTC.

The chain employs TRBV10-2 and TRBJ2-2; the D gene is possibly TRBD2 (5 bases). Germline V gives CDR1 WSHSY, CDR2 SAAADI. The CDR3 runs to 18 residues. V gave up 6 bases and J gave up 5 bases, with 25 bases separating them. The CDR3 here is CASSRSGESGFSTGELFF. CDR3 coding DNA: TGCGCCAGCAGCCGAAGTGGGGAGAGCGGTTTTTCTACCGGGGAGCTGTTTTTT.

The chain carries TRBV6-5 and TRBJ1-1; D is uncertain. V shed 5 bases and J shed 2 bases, with 6 bases lying between them. From germline, CDR1 is MNHEY and CDR2 SVGAGI. The CDR3 contains 12 residues. This CDR3 is CASSPGNTEAFF. DNA of the CDR3: TGTGCCAGCAGTCCCGGTAACACTGAAGCTTTCTTT.

J is TRBJ1-2 and V is TRBV12-3 or TRBV12-4, with D unresolved. V was cut by 2 bases and J by 7 bases, with 5 bases left in between. The length of the CDR3 is 11 residues. The DNA for the CDR3 is TGTGCCAGCAGTTTAAGGGTTGGCTACACCTTC. As protein: CASSLRVGYTF.

The rearrangement uses TRBV6-6 and TRBJ1-1; 10 bases match TRBD1. Germline CDR1 is MNHNY and CDR2 is SVGAGI (reference sequence). Trimming took 5 bases from V and 4 from J; bases not matched to a gene: 16. The length of the CDR3 is 18 residues. Here the CDR3 reads CASSPRDRGIFRPTEAFF. Written as DNA, the CDR3 is TGTGCCAGCAGTCCCCGGGACAGGGGTATTTTCCGACCCACTGAAGCTTTCTTT.

In its sample, this clone was seen once. The chain recombines TRBV7-2 with TRBJ2-7; perhaps D is TRBD1 or TRBD2 (6 bases each). Between the trimmed V and J ends, which lost 1 base and 0 bases, there was a span of 16 bases. This CDR3 is 17 amino acids long. Germline V CDR1 and CDR2: SGHTA, FQGNSA. The CDR3 sequence: CASSLVTGASPSYEQYF. The CDR3 nucleotides read TGTGCCAGCAGCTTAGTCACGGGGGCGAGCCCCTCCTACGAGCAGTACTTC.

The chain links TRBV19 to TRBJ1-2, with 10 positions matching TRBD1. There are 15 residues in the CDR3. CDR1 is LNHDA, CDR2 SQIVND, per germline (reference sequence). V lost 8 bases to trimming and J lost 1 base; unmatched junction nucleotides: 7. CDR3: CASQPGQGLNYGYTF. CDR3 DNA sequence: TGTGCCAGTCAACCGGGACAGGGGCTTAACTATGGCTACACCTTC. Looking up the rest from reference TRBV19 and TRBJ1-2 gives the full variable domain: DGGITQSPKYLFRKEGQNVTLSCEQNLNHDAMYWYRQDPGQGLRLIYYSQIVNDFQKGDIAEGYSVSREKKESFPLTVTSAQKNPTAFYLCASQPGQGLNYGYTFGSGTRLTVV.

The V gene is TRBV4-1, the J gene TRBJ1-5; D remains ambiguous. The CDR3 spans 14 residues. V was cut by 1 base and J by 4 bases, with 8 bases left in between. The germline V gene has CDR1 MGHRA and CDR2 YSYEKL. The CDR3 bases are TGCGCCAGCAGCCAAGTTCGCAGGAATCAGCCCCAGCATTTT. It codes for CASSQVRRNQPQHF.

This clone was observed once. V usage is TRBV9 and J usage is TRBJ2-7; weak D call: TRBD2 (5 bases). Trimming removed 0 bases at V and 2 bases at J, with 12 bases between. The CDR3 covers 15 residues. Germline V gene lookup returns CDR1 SGDLS and CDR2 YYNGEE. Here the CDR3 reads CASSVAVGVAYEQYF. The DNA for the CDR3 is TGTGCCAGCAGCGTAGCGGTCGGGGTGGCCTACGAGCAGTACTTC.

Here the CDR3 DNA reads TGTGCCAGCAGCTTAGAGCACAGCCAAGAGACCCAGTACTTC. Its protein product is CASSLEHSQETQYF. The chain has TRBV13 and TRBJ2-5; D remains ambiguous. The CDR3 sequence is 14 residues long. The germline CDR1 and CDR2 sequences are PRHDT and FYEKMQ (reference sequence). The ends were cut back, 1 base at V and 1 base at J, with 7 bases in the middle.